This T cell receptor (beta chain) stems from a study of beta chain features in type 1 diabetes. This clone was found a few times. Its antigen is unidentified. Distinct nucleotide sequences in the sample also encode this CDR3. Overall study findings and caveats: Shorter TCRB CDR3s, moderately but significantly so, marked every one of the four CD4+ subsets in Type 1 diabetes patients.

The CDR3 has 13 amino acids. The germline V and J ends were trimmed by 5 bases and 6 bases, with 8 bases remaining between them. From germline, CDR1 is LNHDA and CDR2 SQIVND (reference sequence). The whole isolated RNA underwent reverse transcription, so sequencing captured expressed TCRB transcripts. Method: immunoSEQ multiplex PCR; TCRdb's copy keeps in-frame clones and lacks some. The sample includes hundreds of thousands of clones, roughly 9% seen only once; the top ten take 0.95% to 1.1%. The origin of this receptor is a man between 25 and 39 years old with type 1 diabetes. The chain carries TRBV19 and TRBJ1-6; maybe TRBD1 (5 bases). Specimen: central memory CD4+ T cells from blood. The CDR3 coding sequence is TGTGCCAGTAGTCGCCAGGGTAATTCACCCCTCCACTTT. This encodes CASSRQGNSPLHF.